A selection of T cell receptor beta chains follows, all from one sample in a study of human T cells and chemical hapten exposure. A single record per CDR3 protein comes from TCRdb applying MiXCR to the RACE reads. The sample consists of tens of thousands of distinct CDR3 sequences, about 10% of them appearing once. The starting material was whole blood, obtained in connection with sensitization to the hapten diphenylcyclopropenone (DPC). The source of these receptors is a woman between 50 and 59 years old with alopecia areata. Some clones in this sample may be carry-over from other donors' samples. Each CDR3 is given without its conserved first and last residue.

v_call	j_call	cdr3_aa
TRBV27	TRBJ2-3	ASSLRSDRGNTQY
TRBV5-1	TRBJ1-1	ASSLEGAGEAF
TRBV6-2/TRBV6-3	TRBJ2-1	ASTEQGPSYNEQF
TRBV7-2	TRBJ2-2	ASSLGHWTGNTGELF
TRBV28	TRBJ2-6	ASSVTGSGANVLT
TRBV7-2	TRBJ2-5	ASSLAVGLAGAQETQY
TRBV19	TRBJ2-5	ASSILGQETQY
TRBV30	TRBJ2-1	AWEGSGRGNEQF
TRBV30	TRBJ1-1	AWSVMLTAEAF
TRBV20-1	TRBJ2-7	SASIGASGTAEQY
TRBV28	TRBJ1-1	ASTGQEIKEAF
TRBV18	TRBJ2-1	ASSPPGLAGSNEQF
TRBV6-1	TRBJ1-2	ASSPGQDTYGYT
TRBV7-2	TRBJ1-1	ASSLSLMSGTEAF
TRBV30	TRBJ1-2	AWTTGAGYT
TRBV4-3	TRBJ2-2	ASSPQLPGVTGELF
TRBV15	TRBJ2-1	ATSRIAGGTYNEQF
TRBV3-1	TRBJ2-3	ASSQDFGSDTQY
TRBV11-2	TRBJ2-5	ASSARAGQSLAQY
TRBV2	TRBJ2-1	ASRRWLDEQF
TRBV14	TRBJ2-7	ASSQGPGSYEQY
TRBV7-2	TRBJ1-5	ASSLEQGAGQPQH